This is a list of T cell receptor beta chains from one sample in a study of somatic mutations in cytotoxic T cells in rheumatoid arthritis. Assay used: immunoSEQ multiplex PCR; TCRdb lists only in-frame clones, some missing. The sample holds thousands of clones, approximately 81% seen once. Sequenced sample: CD8+ T cells sorted from blood. The receptors stem from a man aged 55 to 70 with rheumatoid arthritis. Both conserved end residues are part of each CDR3. Each record gives: J gene, V gene, CDR3 protein.

J: TRBJ2-2; V: TRBV2; CDR3: CARGGQGAPGELFF
J: TRBJ2-1; V: TRBV6-5; CDR3: CASSYRVPSYNEQFF
J: TRBJ2-3; V: TRBV4-1; CDR3: CASSPLLGSTDTQYF
J: TRBJ1-5; V: TRBV13; CDR3: CASSQHPGTGEQPQHF
J: TRBJ1-2; V: TRBV29-1; CDR3: CSTTGGASVYGYTF
J: TRBJ2-1; V: TRBV18; CDR3: CASSSPGLLNEQFF
J: TRBJ2-6; V: TRBV29-1; CDR3: CSPAGGPSGANVLTF
J: TRBJ2-2; V: TRBV15; CDR3: CATSPLAGATTGELFF
J: TRBJ1-1; V: TRBV29-1; CDR3: CSAGSGTIFTEAFF
J: TRBJ1-5; V: TRBV6-1; CDR3: CASTRTGGDQPQHF
J: TRBJ2-5; V: TRBV4-3; CDR3: CASSQLASGTKETQYF
J: TRBJ2-2; V: TRBV5-6; CDR3: CASSFGTGSGELFF
J: TRBJ2-1; V: TRBV7-6; CDR3: CASSLEAGAPYNEQFF
J: TRBJ2-3; V: TRBV5-6; CDR3: CASSSGATSLVTDTQYF
J: TRBJ1-1; V: TRBV7-7; CDR3: CASSSGWNTEAFF
J: NA; V: TRBV29-1; CDR3: CSVEEQVSSYEQYF
J: TRBJ1-2; V: TRBV7-9; CDR3: CASSLEPGRVYGYTF
J: TRBJ1-5; V: TRBV16; CDR3: CASSPQGAHQPQHF
J: TRBJ2-5; V: TRBV10-3; CDR3: CAISEQPRQETQYF
J: TRBJ2-7; V: TRBV11-2; CDR3: CASSLGASYEQYF
J: TRBJ1-1; V: TRBV4-3; CDR3: CASSQAIAYTEAFF
J: TRBJ2-2; V: TRBV9; CDR3: CASRRGSDTGELFF
J: TRBJ2-7; V: TRBV10-2; CDR3: CASSERGLSYEQYF
J: TRBJ1-2; V: TRBV6-5; CDR3: CASRLHTANYGYTF
J: TRBJ2-7; V: TRBV5-6; CDR3: CASSSTGYSYEQYF
J: TRBJ2-2; V: TRBV4-3; CDR3: CASSQDLGGGADTGELFF
J: TRBJ1-4; V: TRBV6-5; CDR3: CASSEEGASEKLFF
J: TRBJ1-2; V: TRBV5-6; CDR3: CASSSGTGFPYGYTF
J: TRBJ1-5; V: TRBV7-6; CDR3: CASSEWDSFNQPQHF
J: TRBJ2-1; V: TRBV19; CDR3: CASETSGGANEQFF
J: TRBJ2-3; V: TRBV4-1; CDR3: CASSQDPVGAVRTDTQYF
J: TRBJ1-6; V: TRBV2; CDR3: CASSDIGLSPLHF
J: TRBJ2-2; V: TRBV12-5; CDR3: CASGLVLQGAGELFF
J: TRBJ2-2; V: TRBV5-6; CDR3: CASSLGTGTGELFF
J: TRBJ2-2; V: TRBV5-4; CDR3: CASSLQNTGELFF
J: TRBJ2-3; V: TRBV28; CDR3: CASSSFRVADTQYF
J: TRBJ2-3; V: TRBV19; CDR3: CASSTDRLADTQYF
J: TRBJ1-5; V: TRBV6-5; CDR3: CASSYSRYSNQPQHF
J: TRBJ1-1; V: TRBV5-1; CDR3: CASSSTDTGTEAFF
J: TRBJ1-5; V: TRBV2; CDR3: CASSTGQGSQAQHF
J: TRBJ2-5; V: TRBV19; CDR3: CASSRGGQGYEETQYF
J: TRBJ1-6; V: TRBV7-2; CDR3: CASSQGQSYSPPHF
J: TRBJ2-1; V: TRBV7-3; CDR3: CASSLQAGGYEQFF
J: TRBJ1-2; V: TRBV5-6; CDR3: CASSPGDNWGYTF
J: TRBJ2-1; V: TRBV7-8; CDR3: CASSPRTGGDEQFF
J: TRBJ2-7; V: TRBV5-4; CDR3: CASGPSGFDEQYF
J: TRBJ1-2; V: TRBV6-5; CDR3: CASSLQGDGYTF
J: TRBJ1-2; V: TRBV5-1; CDR3: CASSLGPLQGARLYGYTF
J: TRBJ2-5; V: TRBV6-5; CDR3: CASSTLGGQETQYF
J: TRBJ2-1; V: TRBV9; CDR3: CASSATGVEQFF
J: NA; V: TRBV2; CDR3: CASITGLREQYF
J: TRBJ2-7; V: TRBV5-6; CDR3: CASTRGQFSYEQYF
J: TRBJ2-3; V: TRBV15; CDR3: CATSTVGGTDTQYF
J: TRBJ1-5; V: TRBV2; CDR3: CASSQHPGTGENAQHF
J: TRBJ1-2; V: TRBV29-1; CDR3: CSVLTGTSYGYTF